A single sample gave rise to the 14 T cell receptor beta chains below, sequenced in a study of post-analysis software for immune sequencing data. The study's findings and limits: Included in a set of five TRBV segments more frequent in patients than controls were TRBV5-6, TRBV5-1 and TRBV20-1.

What these receptors recognize is not known. TCR beta cDNA libraries included unique molecular identifiers. MiXCR, applied by TCRdb to the PCR reads, yields one record per CDR3 protein. The data show over 300,000 distinct CDR3 sequences, around a third seen once. The sequenced sample was blood. These receptors were collected from a girl between 5 and 17 years old with multiple sclerosis.

The CDR3 DNA reads as TGCAGCGTTGAAGATCTTCGTGGGGCCTATGGCTACACCTTC. It yields the protein CSVEDLRGAYGYTF. This rearrangement joins TRBV29-1 to TRBJ1-2; a possible D gene is TRBD1 (5 bases). Germline loops: CDR1 SQVTM, CDR2 ANQGSEA. With 0 bases removed from V and 4 bases from J, the gap between germline ends came to 12 bases. The CDR3 contains 14 residues.

The rearrangement joins TRBV12-3 or TRBV12-4 to TRBJ1-2; 10 positions match TRBD1. J was trimmed by 10 bases and V by 1 base; bases with no gene match: 21. The CDR3 length is 19 residues. CDR3 nucleotides: TGTGCCAGCAGTTTAGGGATAATGGGACAGGGGCGCGCCGTGGGAGACTACACCTTC. Protein product: CASSLGIMGQGRAVGDYTF.

The V call is TRBV9, the J call TRBJ2-1, with 9 bases fitting TRBD2. V shed 0 bases, J shed 10 bases, and the junction held 8 bases outside the gene matches. Germline-derived CDR1 and CDR2 are SGDLS and YYNGEE. The CDR3 length is 15 residues. The CDR3 nucleotides are TGTGCCAGCAGCGTAGCCCTAGCGGGGCTAGGGGAGCAGTTCTTC. This translates into CASSVALAGLGEQFF.

This clonotype was found a few times. This chain uses TRBV4-1 with TRBJ2-5, with 9 nucleotides matching TRBD1. Near its end, the DNA agrees better with TRBJ2-7, so the J call may be wrong. There are 15 residues in the CDR3. CDR1 is MGHRA and CDR2 is YSYEKL in the germline V gene. The CDR3 loop reads CASSQEGQGHLEQYF. The CDR3, as DNA: TGCGCCAGCAGCCAAGAGGGACAGGGCCACCTCGAGCAGTACTTC.

V usage is TRBV7-9 and J usage is TRBJ2-3, with D possibly being TRBD1 (7 bases). Germline V gene sequence: CDR1 SEHNR, CDR2 FQNEAQ (reference sequence). The V end was cut by 7 bases, the J end by 6 bases, with 14 bases between. The CDR3 loop spans 13 amino acids. The CDR3 DNA reads TGTGCCAGCAACTGGGCAGGGGGGGATACGCAGTATTTT. The encoded protein is CASNWAGGDTQYF.

This clonotype was observed a few times. The chain recombines TRBV7-2 with TRBJ2-1, with 11 bases lining up with TRBD2. Trimming took 3 bases from V and 4 from J; bases not matched to a gene: 8. CDR1 and CDR2 (germline): SGHTA, FQGNSA. The CDR3 spans 17 residues. CDR3 DNA sequence: TGTGCCAGCAGCTTTTCCCACCTAGCGGGGGGTTACAATGAGCAGTTCTTC. Translation gives CASSFSHLAGGYNEQFF.

Remarks on this clonotype: At one end, the junction sequence differs from germline, possibly due to a read error. This chain links TRBV12-3 or TRBV12-4 with TRBJ2-7; D is ambiguous. There are 13 residues in the CDR3. The CDR3 loop reads CASRPPGSYEQNF. The CDR3 DNA reads TGTGCCAGCAGACCCCCGGGCTCCTACGAGCAGAACTTC.

The chain combines TRBV20-1 with TRBJ2-7, with D maybe TRBD1 (5 bases). CDR1 is DFQATT, CDR2 SNEGSKA, per germline (reference sequence). V was pared by 0 bases and J by 6 bases, with 18 bases between. The CDR3 spans 15 residues. The CDR3 nucleotides read TGCAGTGCTAGAGATCTACACGCCCAGGGATCCGAGCAGTACTTC. Translation: CSARDLHAQGSEQYF.

This chain connects TRBV6-2 or TRBV6-3 to TRBJ1-5; tentative D call: TRBD1 (6 bases). Germline assignment: CDR1 MNHEY and CDR2 SVGEGT. Trimming took off 6 bases at V and 6 bases at J, with 15 bases between the two ends. The CDR3 is 14 residues long. CDR3 protein: CASRKEGEGQPQHF. For the CDR3, the DNA is TGTGCCAGCAGAAAGGAGGGGGAGGGTCAGCCCCAGCATTTT.

In its sample, this clonotype was seen a few times. The chain combines TRBV7-2 with TRBJ2-7, with TRBD1 matching over 9 bases. The CDR3 has 14 amino acids. After removal of 1 base from V and 5 bases from J, the junction contained 3 bases not matched to a gene. The germline CDR1 and CDR2 sequences are SGHTA and FQGNSA. The CDR3 DNA follows: TGTGCCAGCAGCTTAGACAGGGGGCGCGACGAGCAGTACTTC. It is translated as CASSLDRGRDEQYF. The variable domain in full, completed from reference TRBV7-2 and TRBJ2-7, reads GAGVSQSPSNKVTEKGKDVELRCDPISGHTALYWYRQSLGQGLEFLIYFQGNSAPDKSGLPSDRFSAERTGGSVSTLTIQRTQQEDSAVYLCASSLDRGRDEQYFGPGTRLTVT.

The sample holds a few counts of this clonotype. The CDR3 protein is CSASLQGSRDTQYF. The CDR3 nucleotides read TGCAGTGCTAGTCTCCAGGGAAGTAGAGATACGCAGTATTTT. The chain has TRBV20-1 and TRBJ2-3, with D possibly being TRBD1 (5 bases). Germline CDR1 DFQATT, CDR2 SNEGSKA (reference sequence). Trimming pared 3 bases from V and 5 bases from J, leaving 15 bases between. This CDR3 region has 14 residues.

This clonotype was detected a few times. V gene TRBV20-1 combines with J gene TRBJ1-2; D gene uncertain. The CDR3 extends over 9 amino acids. Per germline, CDR1 DFQATT and CDR2 SNEGSKA (reference sequence). V lost 6 bases to trimming and J lost 8 bases, with 7 bases between them. Here the CDR3 reads CSAFGGYTF. CDR3 coding DNA: TGCAGTGCCTTTGGGGGCTACACCTTC.

The CDR3 region has the DNA TGTGCCAGCAGTTTGGCCCAGACAGGGAGCTATGGCTACACCTTC. Translating gives CASSLAQTGSYGYTF. The rearrangement uses TRBV28 and TRBJ1-2; TRBD1 matches 7 bases. CDR1 is MDHEN, CDR2 SYDVKM, per germline. V lost 3 bases to trimming and J lost 4 bases; unmatched junction nucleotides: 8. CDR3 length: 15 residues.

V is TRBV28 and J is TRBJ1-2; tentative D call: TRBD1 (6 bases). Germline V gene lookup returns CDR1 MDHEN and CDR2 SYDVKM. The CDR3 consists of 14 residues. V lost 7 bases, J lost 0 bases, and 12 bases lay in between. The CDR3, as DNA: TGTGCCAGCATCTCCGGGACAACTAACTATGGCTACACCTTC. Its translation: CASISGTTNYGYTF.